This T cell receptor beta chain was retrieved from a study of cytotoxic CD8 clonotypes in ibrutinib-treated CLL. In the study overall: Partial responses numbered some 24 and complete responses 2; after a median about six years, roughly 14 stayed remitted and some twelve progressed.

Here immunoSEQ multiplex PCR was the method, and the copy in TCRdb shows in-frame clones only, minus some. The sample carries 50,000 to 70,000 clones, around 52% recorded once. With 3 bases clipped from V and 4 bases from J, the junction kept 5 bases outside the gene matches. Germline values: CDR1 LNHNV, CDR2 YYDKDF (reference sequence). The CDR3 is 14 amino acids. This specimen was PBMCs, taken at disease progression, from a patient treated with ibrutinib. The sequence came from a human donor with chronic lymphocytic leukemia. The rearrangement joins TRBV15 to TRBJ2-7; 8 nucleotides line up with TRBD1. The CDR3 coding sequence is TGTGCCACCAGCAGCAGGGGGCTAGGGTACGAGCAGTACTTC. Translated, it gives CATSSRGLGYEQYF. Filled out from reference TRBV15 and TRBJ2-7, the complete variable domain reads DAMVIQNPRYQVTQFGKPVTLSCSQTLNHNVMYWYQQKSSQAPKLLFHYYDKDFNNEADTPDNFQSRRPNTSFCFLDIRSPGLGDTAMYLCATSSRGLGYEQYFGPGTRLTVT.